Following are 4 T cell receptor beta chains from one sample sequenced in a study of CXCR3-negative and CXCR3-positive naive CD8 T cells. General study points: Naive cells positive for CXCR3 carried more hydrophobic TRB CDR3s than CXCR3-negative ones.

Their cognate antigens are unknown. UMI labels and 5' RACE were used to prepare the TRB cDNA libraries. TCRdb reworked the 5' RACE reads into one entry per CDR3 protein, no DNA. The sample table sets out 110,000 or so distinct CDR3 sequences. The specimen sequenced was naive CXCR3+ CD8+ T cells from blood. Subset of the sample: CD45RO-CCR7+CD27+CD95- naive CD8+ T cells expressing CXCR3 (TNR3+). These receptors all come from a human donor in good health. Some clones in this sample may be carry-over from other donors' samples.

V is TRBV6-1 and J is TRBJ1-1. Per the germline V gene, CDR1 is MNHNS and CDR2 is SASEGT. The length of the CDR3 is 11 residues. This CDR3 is CASWYPTEAFF.

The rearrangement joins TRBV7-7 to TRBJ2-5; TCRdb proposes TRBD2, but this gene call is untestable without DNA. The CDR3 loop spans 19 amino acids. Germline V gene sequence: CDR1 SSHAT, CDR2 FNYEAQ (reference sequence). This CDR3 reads CASSPGTSGGPREQETQYF. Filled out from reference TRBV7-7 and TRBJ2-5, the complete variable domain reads GAGVSQSPRYKVTKRGQDVTLRCDPISSHATLYWYQQALGQGPEFLTYFNYEAQPDKSGLPSDRFSAERPEGSISTLTIQRTEQRDSAMYRCASSPGTSGGPREQETQYFGPGTRLLVL.

CDR3 region: CASSLGRAVWDTQYF. The V and J genes are TRBV12-3 or TRBV12-4 and TRBJ2-3; TCRdb's D gene call, TRBD2, goes unchecked for lack of DNA. CDR3 length equals 15 residues.

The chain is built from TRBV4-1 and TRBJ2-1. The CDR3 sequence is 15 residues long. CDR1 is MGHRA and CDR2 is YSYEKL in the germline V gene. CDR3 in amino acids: CASSQRGPTYNEQFF.